This TCR beta chain was sequenced in a study of identical twins. Trimming removed 4 bases from V and 1 base from J, with 9 bases in between. Germline assignment: CDR1 MNHEY and CDR2 SVGAGI. The CDR3 is 14 residues long. General observations from the study: Less excess twin sharing appeared in beta out-of-frame sequences.

This clonotype was detected only a few times. Its target is unknown. MiXCR was run by TCRdb on the 5' RACE reads, yielding one entry per CDR3 protein. The table lists about 340,000 distinct CDR3 sequences, over 9% of them singletons. These data were also reused for a study on yellow fever vaccine responses in identical twins. As that study records: Reported findings indicate that twins' vaccine T cell responses seemed partially convergent, partially personalized.

The clonotype originates from a woman between 18 and 29 years old in good health. The sample taken for sequencing was CD8+ T cells sorted from blood. The V call is TRBV6-5, the J call TRBJ2-3, with a possible D match to TRBD1 (5 bases). CDR3 in DNA: TGTGCCAGCAGTTCCAGGGATGGCACAGATACGCAGTATTTT. Amino acids: CASSSRDGTDTQYF.